This is a list of T cell receptor beta chains from one sample in a study of post-analysis software for immune sequencing data. One entry per CDR3 protein, called by TCRdb with MiXCR from the PCR reads. The data contain hundreds of thousands of distinct CDR3 sequences, 25% to 30% of them singletons. Source material: blood. These receptors originate from a girl aged 10-17 years with multiple sclerosis. The conserved cysteine and the conserved F or W are not part of the CDR3 here.

V gene	J gene	CDR3 protein
TRBV7-2	TRBJ2-5	ASSPADRGETQY
TRBV20-1	TRBJ2-2	SATGGTGELF
TRBV6-5	TRBJ2-3	ASSYSVAGTDTQY
TRBV10-3	TRBJ1-1	AISETRTGGKNTEAF
TRBV10-2	TRBJ2-7	ASSLLNPSYEQY
TRBV7-7	TRBJ2-5	ASSEYGTGQETQY
TRBV6-1	TRBJ2-3	ASSERHLSTDTQY
TRBV28	TRBJ2-1	ASRRGTSFLEQF
TRBV25-1	TRBJ1-1	ASSESGMNTEAF
TRBV7-2	TRBJ2-1	ASSKRRTVSSSYNEQF
TRBV29-1	TRBJ2-2	SAAEGGAGELF
TRBV27	TRBJ2-3	ASSLGTRATDTQY
TRBV7-9	TRBJ2-7	ASSKGDNGPYEQY